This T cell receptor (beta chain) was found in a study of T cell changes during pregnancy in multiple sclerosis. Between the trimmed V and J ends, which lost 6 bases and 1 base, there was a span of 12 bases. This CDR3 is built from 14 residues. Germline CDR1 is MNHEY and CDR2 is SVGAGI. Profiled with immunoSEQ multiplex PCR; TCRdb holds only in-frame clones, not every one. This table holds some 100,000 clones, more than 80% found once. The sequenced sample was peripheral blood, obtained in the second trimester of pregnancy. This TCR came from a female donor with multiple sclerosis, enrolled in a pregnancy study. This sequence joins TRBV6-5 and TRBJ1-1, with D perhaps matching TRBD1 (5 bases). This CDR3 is CASSTQGRNTEAFF. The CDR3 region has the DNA TGTGCCAGCAGCACGCAGGGAAGGAACACTGAAGCTTTCTTT.